Following are 2 T cell receptor beta chains from one sample sequenced in a study of immune cell composition in non-small cell lung cancer. Produced via immunoSEQ multiplex PCR; TCRdb's table is partial and in-frame only. The sample lists 7,500 to 9,000 clones; under 80% were seen once. Normal lung sampling was at least 3 cm from the tumour, as distant as possible. What was sequenced was non-adjacent lung tissue. The origin of the receptors is a human donor with non-small cell lung cancer.

The rearrangement links TRBV19 to TRBJ1-5; D may be TRBD1 (5 bases). The CDR3 contains 13 residues. The germline V gene has CDR1 LNHDA and CDR2 SQIVND (reference sequence). The V end was cut by 3 bases, the J end by 4 bases, with 7 bases between. CDR3 bases: TGTGCCAGTAGTATCGGGGGAAATCAGCCCCAGCATTTT. Protein sequence: CASSIGGNQPQHF.

Concerning this clone itself: Sequence at one end of the junction differs from germline and may be a read error. The rearrangement links TRBV5-4 to TRBJ1-1, with D hard to call. This CDR3 region has 15 residues. Looked up from germline, CDR1 is SGHNT and CDR2 is YYREEE (reference sequence). The CDR3 loop reads CTSSLVGSPTTEAFF. The DNA of the CDR3 is TGTACCAGCAGCTTGGTGGGGAGCCCTACAACTGAAGCTTTCTTT.